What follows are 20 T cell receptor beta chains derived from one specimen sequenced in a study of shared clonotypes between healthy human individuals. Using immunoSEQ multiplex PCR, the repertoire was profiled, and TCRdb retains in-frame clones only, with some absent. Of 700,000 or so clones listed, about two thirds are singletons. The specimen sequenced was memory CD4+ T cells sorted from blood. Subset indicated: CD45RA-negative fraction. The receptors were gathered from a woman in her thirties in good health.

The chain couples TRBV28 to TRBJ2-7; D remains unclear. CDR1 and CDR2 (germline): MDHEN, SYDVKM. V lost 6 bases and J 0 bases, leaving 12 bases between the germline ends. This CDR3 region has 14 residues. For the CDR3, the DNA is TGTGCCAGCAGCAGACCTGGGATCTCCTACGAGCAGTACTTC. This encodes CASSRPGISYEQYF.

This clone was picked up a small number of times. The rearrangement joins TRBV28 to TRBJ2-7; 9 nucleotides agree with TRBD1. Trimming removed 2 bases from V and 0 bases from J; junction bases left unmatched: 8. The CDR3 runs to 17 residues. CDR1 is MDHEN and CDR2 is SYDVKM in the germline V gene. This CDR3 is CASSLPNGQGTSYEQYF. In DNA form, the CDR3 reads TGTGCCAGCAGTTTACCGAATGGACAGGGGACCTCCTACGAGCAGTACTTC.

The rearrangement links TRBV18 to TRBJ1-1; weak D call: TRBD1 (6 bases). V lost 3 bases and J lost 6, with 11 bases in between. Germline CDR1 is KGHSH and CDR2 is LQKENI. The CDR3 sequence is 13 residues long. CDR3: CASSPGTSPEAFF. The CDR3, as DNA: TGTGCCAGCTCACCTGGGACATCCCCTGAAGCTTTCTTT.

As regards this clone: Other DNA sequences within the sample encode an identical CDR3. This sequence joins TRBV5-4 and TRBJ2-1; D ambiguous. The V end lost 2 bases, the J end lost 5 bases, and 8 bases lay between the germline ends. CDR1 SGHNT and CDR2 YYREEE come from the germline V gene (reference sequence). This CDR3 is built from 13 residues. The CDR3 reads CASSLVGDNEQFF. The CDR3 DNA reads TGTGCCAGCAGCTTAGTGGGTGACAATGAGCAGTTCTTC.

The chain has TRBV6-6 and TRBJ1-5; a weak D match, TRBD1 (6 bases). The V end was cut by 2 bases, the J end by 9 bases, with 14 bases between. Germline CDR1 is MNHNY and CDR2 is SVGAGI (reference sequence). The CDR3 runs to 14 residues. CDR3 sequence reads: CASSYGAGDRPQHF. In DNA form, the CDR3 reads TGTGCCAGCAGTTACGGGGCAGGGGATCGGCCCCAGCATTTT.

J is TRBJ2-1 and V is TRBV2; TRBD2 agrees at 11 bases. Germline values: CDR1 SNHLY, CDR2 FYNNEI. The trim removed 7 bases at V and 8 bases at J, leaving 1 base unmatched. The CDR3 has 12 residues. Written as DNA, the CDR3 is TGTGCCAGCAATAGCGGGAGGGATGAGCAGTTCTTC. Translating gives CASNSGRDEQFF. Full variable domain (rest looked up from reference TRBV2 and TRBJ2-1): EPEVTQTPSHQVTQMGQEVILRCVPISNHLYFYWYRQILGQKVEFLVSFYNNEISEKSEIFDDQFSVERPDGSNFTLKIRSTKLEDSAMYFCASNSGRDEQFFGPGTRLTVL.

The CDR3 DNA is TGCAGCCATCGGAGTAGTGGCCCAGATACGCAGTATTTT. Its protein product is CSHRSSGPDTQYF. The chain combines TRBV29-1 with TRBJ2-3; D uncertain. CDR1 SQVTM and CDR2 ANQGSEA come from the germline V gene. The V gene lost 8 bases and the J gene lost 4 bases, with 16 bases spanning the gap. The CDR3 totals 13 residues.

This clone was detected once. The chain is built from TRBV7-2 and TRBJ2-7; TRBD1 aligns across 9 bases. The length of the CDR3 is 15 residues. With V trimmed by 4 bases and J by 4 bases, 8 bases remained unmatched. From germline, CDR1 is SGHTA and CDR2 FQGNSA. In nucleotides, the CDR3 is TGTGCCAGCAGCTCGCGGACAGGGGCGAAGTACGAGCAGTACTTC. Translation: CASSSRTGAKYEQYF.

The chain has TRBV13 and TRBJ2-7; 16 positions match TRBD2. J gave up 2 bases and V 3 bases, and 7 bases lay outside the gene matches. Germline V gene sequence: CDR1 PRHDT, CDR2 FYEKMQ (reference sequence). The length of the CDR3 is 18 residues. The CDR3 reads CASSFGGLAGGRAYEQYF. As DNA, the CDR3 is TGTGCCAGCAGCTTTGGGGGACTAGCGGGAGGGAGGGCCTACGAGCAGTACTTC.

CDR3 in amino acids: CASSLLSVTGELFF. CDR3 nucleotide sequence: TGTGCCAGCAGTTTATTGAGCGTCACCGGGGAGCTGTTTTTT. The V call is TRBV28, the J call TRBJ2-2, with D unresolved. This CDR3 has 14 amino acids. Looked up from germline, CDR1 is MDHEN and CDR2 is SYDVKM. V lost 1 base and J lost 4, with 7 bases in between.

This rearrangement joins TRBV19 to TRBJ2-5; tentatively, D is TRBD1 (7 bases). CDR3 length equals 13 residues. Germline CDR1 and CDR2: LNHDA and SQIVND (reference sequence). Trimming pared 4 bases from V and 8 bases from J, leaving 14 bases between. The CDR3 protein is CASSSGTVKTQYF. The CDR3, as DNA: TGTGCCAGTAGTAGCGGGACAGTGAAAACCCAGTACTTC.

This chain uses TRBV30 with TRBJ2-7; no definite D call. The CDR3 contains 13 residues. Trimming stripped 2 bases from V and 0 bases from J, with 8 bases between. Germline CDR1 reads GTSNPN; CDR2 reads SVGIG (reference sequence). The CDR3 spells CAWSLDLSYEQYF. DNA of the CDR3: TGTGCCTGGAGTCTAGACCTCTCCTACGAGCAGTACTTC.

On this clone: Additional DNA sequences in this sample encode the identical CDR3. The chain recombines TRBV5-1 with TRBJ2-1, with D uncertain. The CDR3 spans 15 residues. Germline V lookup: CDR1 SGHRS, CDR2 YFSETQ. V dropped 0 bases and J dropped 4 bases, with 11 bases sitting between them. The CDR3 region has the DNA TGCGCCAGCAGCTTGGACTCTAGTGGTTACAATGAGCAGTTCTTC. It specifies CASSLDSSGYNEQFF.

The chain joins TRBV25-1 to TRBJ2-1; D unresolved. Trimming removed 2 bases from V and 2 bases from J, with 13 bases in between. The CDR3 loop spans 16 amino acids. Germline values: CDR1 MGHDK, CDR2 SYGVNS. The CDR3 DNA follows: TGTGCCAGCAGTGAAGGGGTGACTCCGACCTACAATGAGCAGTTCTTC. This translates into CASSEGVTPTYNEQFF.

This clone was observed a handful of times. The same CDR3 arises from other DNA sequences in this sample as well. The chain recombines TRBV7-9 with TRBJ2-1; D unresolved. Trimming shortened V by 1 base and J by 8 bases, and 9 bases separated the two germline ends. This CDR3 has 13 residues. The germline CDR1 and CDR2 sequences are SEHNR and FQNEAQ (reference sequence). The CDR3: CASSLVLGDEQFF. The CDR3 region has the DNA TGTGCCAGCAGCTTAGTGTTGGGTGATGAGCAGTTCTTC.

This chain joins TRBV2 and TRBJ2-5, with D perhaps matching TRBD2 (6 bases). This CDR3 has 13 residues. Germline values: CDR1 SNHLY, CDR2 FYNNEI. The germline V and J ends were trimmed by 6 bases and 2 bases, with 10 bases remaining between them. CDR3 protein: CASRGTLQETQYF. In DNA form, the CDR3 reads TGTGCCAGCAGGGGGACTTTACAAGAGACCCAGTACTTC.

DNA of the CDR3: TGTGCCAGCAGTCGACTACCGAGCACAGATACGCAGTATTTT. Its protein is CASSRLPSTDTQYF. This chain connects TRBV28 to TRBJ2-3, with D perhaps matching TRBD2 (5 bases). CDR3 length equals 14 residues. CDR1 is MDHEN and CDR2 is SYDVKM in the germline V gene. V was clipped by 5 bases and J by 0 bases, with 9 bases between them.

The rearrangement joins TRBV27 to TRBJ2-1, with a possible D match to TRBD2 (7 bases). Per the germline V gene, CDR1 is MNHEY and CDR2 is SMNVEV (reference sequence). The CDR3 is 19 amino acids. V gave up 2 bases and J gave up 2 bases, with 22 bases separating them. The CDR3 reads CASSLRGGWRERTYNEQFF. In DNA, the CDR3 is TGTGCCAGCAGTTTAAGGGGGGGCTGGCGGGAGAGGACCTACAATGAGCAGTTCTTC.

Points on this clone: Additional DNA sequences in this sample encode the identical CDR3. The CDR3 DNA sequence: TGTGCCAGCTCACCAGGTGGGGACTATGGCTACACCTTC. Translation gives CASSPGGDYGYTF. The chain joins TRBV18 to TRBJ1-2; D call uncertain. Germline CDR1 KGHSH, CDR2 LQKENI. Trimming shortened V by 2 bases and J by 3 bases, and 7 bases separated the two germline ends. The CDR3 is 13 residues long.

CDR3 nucleotide sequence: TGTGCCAGCAGTGACGGAGTACGACAACGTACAGCTTTCTTT. This gives the protein CASSDGVRQRTAFF. The gene calls are TRBV2 and TRBJ1-1; unclear D gene. Per germline, CDR1 SNHLY and CDR2 FYNNEI. Trimming stripped 3 bases from V and 10 bases from J, with 18 bases between. The CDR3 spans 14 residues.